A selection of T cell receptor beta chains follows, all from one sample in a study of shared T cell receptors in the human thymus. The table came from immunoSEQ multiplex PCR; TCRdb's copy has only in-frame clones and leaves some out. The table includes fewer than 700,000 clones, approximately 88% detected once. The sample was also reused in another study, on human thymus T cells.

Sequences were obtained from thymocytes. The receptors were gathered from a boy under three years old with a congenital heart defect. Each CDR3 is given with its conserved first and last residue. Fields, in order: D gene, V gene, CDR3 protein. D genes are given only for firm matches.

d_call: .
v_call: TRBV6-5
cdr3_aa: CATGDTQYF

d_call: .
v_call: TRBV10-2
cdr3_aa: CASTPERPLNIGRGNEQFF

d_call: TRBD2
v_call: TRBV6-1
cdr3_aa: CASSEAPGGTEQYF

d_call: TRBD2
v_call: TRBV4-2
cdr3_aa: CASSHGRREGRADTQYF

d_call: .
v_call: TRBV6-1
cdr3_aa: CASKTSGFPNEKLFF

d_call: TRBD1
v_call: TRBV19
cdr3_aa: CATRTGFGNTIYF

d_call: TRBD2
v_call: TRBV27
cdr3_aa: CASGGEDEQYF

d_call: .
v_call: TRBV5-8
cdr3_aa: CASSLGGNTEAFF

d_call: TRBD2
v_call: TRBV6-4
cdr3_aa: CASSENPLAGGNNEQFF

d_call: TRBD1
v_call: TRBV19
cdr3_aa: CASSTEQGIGNTEAFF

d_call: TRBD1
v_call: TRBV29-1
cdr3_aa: CSVDNRGCNYGYTF

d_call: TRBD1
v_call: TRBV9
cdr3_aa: CASSAEDRGKYYEQYF

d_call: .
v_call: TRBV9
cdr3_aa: CASSVDTNVLAKNIQYF

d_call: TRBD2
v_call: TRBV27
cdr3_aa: CASRGREEKDTQYF

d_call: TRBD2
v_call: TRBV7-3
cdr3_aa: CASSLYVAGQYNEQFF

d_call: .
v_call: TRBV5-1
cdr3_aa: CASSGPLDANPYEQYF

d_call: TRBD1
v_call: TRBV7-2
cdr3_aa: CASRPGQTLPEGEKLFF

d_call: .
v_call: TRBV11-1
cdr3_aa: CASSPQSWAGDEQYF

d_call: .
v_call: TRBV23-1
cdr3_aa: CASSHHRVNNEQFF

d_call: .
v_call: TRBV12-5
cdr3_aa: CASGFHAGALDNEQFF